A single sample is the source of the 24 T cell receptor beta chains below, sequenced in a study of cytomegalovirus exposure and HLA in healthy donors. The method was immunoSEQ multiplex PCR; TCRdb's version includes in-frame clones alone and lacks a portion of them. Among about 130,000 clones, approximately 89% were seen once, and the ten largest hold around 3.1%. Sequenced material: PBMCs. These receptors were taken from a man younger than 40 in good health and CMV-seronegative.

The J gene is TRBJ2-5, the V gene TRBV5-1; tentative D call: TRBD1 (6 bases). V was cut by 7 bases and J by 2 bases, with 12 bases left in between. Germline V gene sequence: CDR1 SGHRS, CDR2 YFSETQ. This CDR3 is 13 amino acids long. The DNA for the CDR3 is TGCGCCAGCGGTGGACAGCCACAAGAGACCCAGTACTTC. Protein product: CASGGQPQETQYF.

The chain employs TRBV2 and TRBJ1-2, with D possibly matching TRBD1 (5 bases). Per the germline V gene, CDR1 is SNHLY and CDR2 is FYNNEI. The CDR3 covers 13 residues. V was shortened by 7 bases and J by 4 bases, with 13 bases between the two germline ends. The CDR3, as DNA: TGTGCCAGCATCCGAATAGGGGTCTATGGCTACACCTTC. This encodes CASIRIGVYGYTF. The complete variable domain, with remaining parts taken from reference TRBV2 and TRBJ1-2, reads EPEVTQTPSHQVTQMGQEVILRCVPISNHLYFYWYRQILGQKVEFLVSFYNNEISEKSEIFDDQFSVERPDGSNFTLKIRSTKLEDSAMYFCASIRIGVYGYTFGSGTRLTVV.

This clone has only one observation. V usage is TRBV6-5 and J usage is TRBJ2-7, with D possibly being TRBD1 (5 bases). Per germline, CDR1 MNHEY and CDR2 SVGAGI. CDR3 size: 13 residues. V was cut by 5 bases and J by 2 bases, with 10 bases left in between. The CDR3: CASSRTGTYEQYF. The DNA of the CDR3 is TGTGCCAGCAGTCGTACAGGAACCTACGAGCAGTACTTC.

The chain recombines TRBV5-6 with TRBJ1-1; TRBD1 matches 8 bases. Losses at the gene ends were 0 bases for V and 5 bases for J; bases not matched to a gene: 6. CDR3 length equals 15 residues. Per the germline V gene, CDR1 is SGHDT and CDR2 is YYEEEE. The CDR3 region is CASSLVPQGGTEAFF. In nucleotides, the CDR3 is TGTGCCAGCAGCTTGGTACCACAGGGGGGAACTGAAGCTTTCTTT.

The chain carries TRBV6-5 and TRBJ2-7; a weak D match, TRBD2 (5 bases). This CDR3 spans 14 amino acids. V gave up 1 base and J gave up 2 bases, with 9 bases separating them. Germline CDR1 and CDR2: MNHEY and SVGAGI. The CDR3, as DNA: TGTGCCAGCAGTTACTTGGGGAGTCCCTACGAGCAGTACTTC. This codes for CASSYLGSPYEQYF.

The rearrangement joins TRBV5-1 to TRBJ2-7; D might be TRBD1 (6 bases). Trimming took 3 bases from V and 0 from J, leaving 10 bases between them. In germline, CDR1 is SGHRS, CDR2 YFSETQ. The CDR3 has 14 residues. The CDR3 loop is CASSSRDNSYEQYF. In nucleotides, the CDR3 is TGCGCCAGCAGCTCCCGGGACAACTCCTACGAGCAGTACTTC.

This clone has just one count. The chain links TRBV28 to TRBJ2-4; 7 bases agree with TRBD1. The CDR3 spans 18 residues. The germline gives CDR1 MDHEN, CDR2 SYDVKM. The V gene end was trimmed by 2 bases and the J gene end by 0 bases; junction bases not matched to a gene: 10. CDR3: CASSLRPPRQGAKNIQYF. CDR3 sequence (DNA): TGTGCCAGCAGTTTAAGGCCCCCTCGACAGGGAGCCAAAAACATTCAGTACTTC.

This chain uses TRBV28 with TRBJ1-1; possibly TRBD1 for D (5 bases). V shed 6 bases and J shed 0 bases, with 14 bases lying between them. CDR1 is MDHEN, CDR2 SYDVKM, per germline. The length of the CDR3 is 15 residues. The CDR3 DNA sequence: TGTGCCAGCAGCACCCGACCGACAGTGAACACTGAAGCTTTCTTT. It is translated as CASSTRPTVNTEAFF.

V and J are TRBV27 and TRBJ2-7, with D maybe TRBD1 (6 bases). The V end was cut by 8 bases, the J end by 1 base, with 12 bases between. Germline V CDR1 and CDR2: MNHEY, SMNVEV (reference sequence). CDR3 size: 13 residues. CDR3 bases: TGTGCCAGCGGTCAGGGGTTTTCCTACGAGCAGTACTTC. This gives the protein CASGQGFSYEQYF.

The V gene is TRBV29-1, the J gene TRBJ1-1; 9 positions agree with TRBD1. The J segment lost 7 bases and the V segment lost 5 bases, leaving 8 bases of the junction unmatched. The CDR3 extends over 13 amino acids. The germline V gene encodes CDR1 SQVTM and CDR2 ANQGSEA. The CDR3 loop is CSVQRGTGFEAFF. Written as DNA, the CDR3 is TGCAGCGTTCAAAGAGGGACAGGGTTTGAAGCTTTCTTT.

The V call is TRBV18, the J call TRBJ1-5; D might be TRBD1 (5 bases). The germline V gene has CDR1 KGHSH and CDR2 LQKENI. V was cut by 3 bases and J by 9 bases, with 12 bases left in between. The length of the CDR3 is 13 residues. CDR3 amino acids: CASSPRAETPQHF. CDR3 nucleotide sequence: TGTGCCAGCTCACCCAGGGCGGAAACGCCCCAGCATTTT.

J is TRBJ2-2 and V is TRBV5-6; TRBD1 matches 7 bases. The CDR3 consists of 14 residues. V was clipped by 6 bases and J by 0 bases; unmatched bases: 2. CDR1 is SGHDT, CDR2 YYEEEE, per germline. CDR3 region: CASTQGANTGELFF. The DNA for the CDR3 is TGTGCCAGCACCCAGGGGGCGAACACCGGGGAGCTGTTTTTT.

This clone was detected once. This chain uses TRBV19 with TRBJ1-5; 7 bases map to TRBD1. The CDR3 loop spans 16 amino acids. V dropped 5 bases and J dropped 0; count of bases not matched to a gene: 7. The V gene's germline CDR1 is LNHDA and CDR2 SQIVND (reference sequence). The CDR3 loop reads CASSRGQAISNQPQHF. CDR3 bases: TGTGCCAGTAGTCGTGGACAGGCGATTAGCAATCAGCCCCAGCATTTT.

Comments on this clone: The sample has other DNA sequences that encode this CDR3 too. The genes are TRBV5-1 and TRBJ2-3, with no clear D. Trimming took off 0 bases at V and 1 base at J, with 6 bases between the two ends. Germline CDR1 reads SGHRS; CDR2 reads YFSETQ. This CDR3 is 14 amino acids long. DNA of the CDR3: TGCGCCAGCAGCTTGGGACTCCGCACAGATACGCAGTATTTT. Encoded protein: CASSLGLRTDTQYF.

The chain carries TRBV28 and TRBJ1-5, with D possibly TRBD1 on 5 matching bases. The CDR3 contains 18 residues. Germline CDR1 is MDHEN and CDR2 is SYDVKM. V shed 3 bases and J shed 0 bases, with 18 bases lying between them. This CDR3 is CASSFSNHRFYSNQPQHF. CDR3 DNA sequence: TGTGCCAGCAGTTTCAGCAACCACAGGTTTTATAGCAATCAGCCCCAGCATTTT.

CDR3 amino acids: CSVEQGAYNEQFF. As DNA, the CDR3 is TGCAGCGTTGAGCAGGGCGCCTACAATGAGCAGTTCTTC. The chain uses TRBV29-1 and TRBJ2-1; maybe TRBD1 (5 bases). The CDR3 runs 13 residues. The germline V gene has CDR1 SQVTM and CDR2 ANQGSEA. The V end was cut by 3 bases, the J end by 2 bases, with 8 bases between.

V gene TRBV7-2 combines with J gene TRBJ2-1, with 14 nucleotides matching TRBD2. In germline, CDR1 is SGHTA, CDR2 FQGNSA. J gave up 8 bases and V 2 bases, and 8 bases lay outside the gene matches. This CDR3 has 17 residues. CDR3 nucleotide sequence: TGTGCCAGCAGCTTACCTCGGACTAGCGGGGGGTATGATGAGCAGTTCTTC. It specifies CASSLPRTSGGYDEQFF.

This clone has only one observation. The chain carries TRBV19 and TRBJ1-4; tentative D call: TRBD1 (6 bases). This CDR3 spans 14 amino acids. The V and J ends lost 7 bases and 7 bases respectively, with 16 bases between them. CDR1 and CDR2 (germline): LNHDA, SQIVND (reference sequence). Written as DNA, the CDR3 is TGTGCCAGTACCACCCTAGGGGGGGGTGAAAAACTGTTTTTT. This sequence encodes CASTTLGGGEKLFF.

This clone was seen a single time. This chain connects TRBV11-2 to TRBJ2-2; 7 positions agree with TRBD2. CDR3 length: 16 residues. After removal of 1 base from V and 0 bases from J, the junction contained 2 bases not matched to a gene. Germline values: CDR1 SGHAT, CDR2 FQNNGV. CDR3 DNA sequence: TGTGCCAGCAGCTTAGGACGGGGGGCGAACACCGGGGAGCTGTTTTTT. Its protein product is CASSLGRGANTGELFF. Based on the CDR3 plus reference TRBV11-2 and TRBJ2-2, the full variable domain is EAGVAQSPRYKIIEKRQSVAFWCNPISGHATLYWYQQILGQGPKLLIQFQNNGVVDDSQLPKDRFSAERLKGVDSTLKIQPAKLEDSAVYLCASSLGRGANTGELFFGEGSRLTVL.

This clone is a singleton in its sample. The V call is TRBV28, the J call TRBJ1-2, with TRBD1 as a possible D gene (6 bases). Germline V gives CDR1 MDHEN, CDR2 SYDVKM. CDR3 length: 16 amino acids. With 7 bases removed from V and 2 bases from J, the gap between germline ends came to 20 bases. For the CDR3, the DNA is TGTGCCAGCAATCCCATCGGGGGGGCGAGAAACTATGGCTACACCTTC. Protein: CASNPIGGARNYGYTF.

The chain employs TRBV9 and TRBJ2-6; possibly TRBD1 for D (6 bases). Trimming shortened V by 4 bases and J by 0 bases, and 23 bases separated the two germline ends. Germline V gene lookup returns CDR1 SGDLS and CDR2 YYNGEE. This CDR3 contains 20 residues. The CDR3 bases are TGTGCCAGCAGCACGGGACACAATAACCGCCCCACCTCTGGGGCCAACGTCCTGACTTTC. It specifies CASSTGHNNRPTSGANVLTF.

The rearrangement joins TRBV2 to TRBJ1-3; perhaps TRBD1 as D (5 bases). V lost 4 bases and J lost 4, with 26 bases in between. Germline loops: CDR1 SNHLY, CDR2 FYNNEI. The CDR3 runs 19 residues. As DNA, the CDR3 is TGTGCCAGCAGTGGAAAATCCCGCGAGACAGCTTCCTTAGGAAACACCATATATTTT. Protein product: CASSGKSRETASLGNTIYF.

The CDR3 coding sequence is TGTGCCAGCAGTGAATACACCTCTTTGGACAGTCGACAGTTCTTC. It specifies CASSEYTSLDSRQFF. V usage is TRBV25-1 and J usage is TRBJ2-1; TRBD1 is a possible D gene (6 bases). This CDR3 region has 15 residues. The V end lost 0 bases, the J end lost 13 bases, and 19 bases lay between the germline ends. Germline V gene data show CDR1 as MGHDK and CDR2 as SYGVNS.

The chain has TRBV28 and TRBJ1-4; 8 positions match TRBD1. This CDR3 has 14 residues. With V trimmed by 5 bases and J by 4 bases, 3 bases remained unmatched. CDR1 is MDHEN and CDR2 is SYDVKM in the germline V gene. The CDR3 nucleotides read TGTGCCAGCAGTGGGACAGGCCTTAATGAAAAACTGTTTTTT. It yields the protein CASSGTGLNEKLFF.